The rows below give T cell receptor beta chains drawn from one sample of a study of T cells in localized non-small cell lung cancer. Clones were sequenced by immunoSEQ multiplex PCR, and TCRdb holds only the in-frame ones, with some missing. The table lists 2,000 or so clones, 20% to 25% of them singletons, with 15% to 20% in the top ten. Sample: lung tumor tissue, taken before any cancer treatment. All receptors derive from a man aged 40 to 75 with stage II lung adenocarcinoma. Both conserved end residues are trimmed from each CDR3. The D gene is left open where the match is weak.

j_call	d_call	v_call	cdr3_aa
TRBJ1-3	TRBD1	TRBV30	AWSRTGSHGGNTIY
TRBJ2-1	TRBD2	TRBV11-3	ASSPREASSYNEQF
TRBJ2-3	.	TRBV6-8	ASTLPGTDTQY
TRBJ2-1	TRBD2	TRBV4-1	ASSYSGREANEQF
TRBJ2-3	.	TRBV6-8	AIRAEGTDTQY
TRBJ2-6	.	TRBV5-1	ASSPMPPGANVLT
TRBJ1-2	.	TRBV25-1	ASSEWPYGYT
TRBJ2-2	TRBD2	TRBV9	ASSPKGTSGNTGELF
TRBJ2-2	.	TRBV11-3	ASSLVGNAGELF
TRBJ2-7	.	TRBV1	ASSPEPGGSYEQY
TRBJ2-2	.	TRBV2	ASSEKGTTQRATGELF
TRBJ2-7	.	TRBV9	ASSVGVGDLPYEQY
TRBJ2-3	TRBD2	TRBV30	AWSVGGGAADTQY
TRBJ1-1	.	TRBV11-3	ASSLTGGAGTEAF
TRBJ1-1	.	TRBV30	AYGRGGLGTEAF
TRBJ2-5	TRBD2	TRBV11-3	ASSFFSSGAEETQY
TRBJ1-2	.	TRBV6-8	ASSDSEGTTSGGYT
TRBJ1-1	.	TRBV6-8	ASSYGLGGAEAF
TRBJ2-1	.	TRBV2	ASDRRLGGRDEQF
TRBJ1-1	.	TRBV9	ASSPSDVTEAF
TRBJ2-7	.	TRBV18	ASSPPGSEQY
TRBJ1-1	.	TRBV4-1	ASSWEGFEAF
TRBJ2-5	TRBD2	TRBV6-8	ASSASGETQY
TRBJ1-4	TRBD1	TRBV5-1	ASSLQTGGNEKLF
TRBJ2-7	TRBD1	TRBV30	AWSSVRTGVYEQY
TRBJ1-4	.	TRBV14	ASSPSEGTEEKLF
TRBJ1-4	.	TRBV19	ASRRAATNEKLF
TRBJ1-2	.	TRBV30	AWNMGAGNF
TRBJ1-1	.	TRBV9	ASTSSGASTEAF
TRBJ2-7	TRBD1	TRBV19	ASADFDRGYYEQY
TRBJ2-3	.	TRBV6-8	ASSGYVGQGTDTQY